Presented here are 5 T cell receptor beta chains from one specimen sequenced in a study of cytomegalovirus exposure and HLA in healthy donors. Assay used: immunoSEQ multiplex PCR; TCRdb lists only in-frame clones, some missing. The table includes 250,000 to 400,000 clones, 88% detected once. Sequenced input: PBMCs. These TCRs come from a man younger than 45 in good health and CMV-seronegative.

The chain links TRBV7-9 to TRBJ2-2; 7 bases agree with TRBD1. V lost 6 bases to trimming and J lost 6 bases; unmatched junction nucleotides: 16. Germline lookup yields CDR1 SEHNR and CDR2 FQNEAQ (reference sequence). The CDR3 extends over 17 amino acids. DNA of the CDR3: TGTGCCAGCAGACGTGACCCCGCCGTTGGGACAGCCGGGGAGCTGTTTTTT. This gives the protein CASRRDPAVGTAGELFF.

The chain joins TRBV13 to TRBJ2-7; 11 positions match TRBD1. V gave up 4 bases and J gave up 2 bases; unmatched junction bases: 1. The CDR3 has 14 amino acids. The germline V gene has CDR1 PRHDT and CDR2 FYEKMQ (reference sequence). The CDR3 coding sequence is TGTGCCAGCAGCTCGGGACAGGGGGCCTACGAGCAGTACTTC. Its protein product is CASSSGQGAYEQYF.

This clone was seen only a few times. The sample has other DNA sequences that encode this CDR3 too. The chain links TRBV4-3 to TRBJ1-1; TRBD1 is a possible D gene (5 bases). This CDR3 region has 15 residues. Per the germline V gene, CDR1 is LGHNA and CDR2 is YSLEER. Trimming took off 0 bases at V and 0 bases at J, with 8 bases between the two ends. Here the CDR3 DNA reads TGCGCCAGCAGCCAAGACCGGGGGTTGAACACTGAAGCTTTCTTT. The encoded protein is CASSQDRGLNTEAFF.

The rearrangement uses TRBV29-1 and TRBJ2-3; 13 bases align to TRBD2. The CDR3 totals 13 residues. Looked up from germline, CDR1 is SQVTM and CDR2 is ANQGSEA. Trimming cost V 8 bases and J 4 bases; bases outside gene matches: 3. CDR3 DNA: TGCAGCATAACTAGCGGGGGGGCAGATACGCAGTATTTT. It encodes CSITSGGADTQYF.

This chain joins TRBV6-1 and TRBJ2-2; no clear D. The CDR3 contains 16 residues. The germline V and J ends were trimmed by 2 bases and 0 bases, with 10 bases remaining between them. Per germline, CDR1 MNHNS and CDR2 SASEGT. CDR3 residues: CASSEISPANTGELFF. The CDR3 region has the DNA TGTGCCAGCAGTGAAATTAGCCCAGCGAACACCGGGGAGCTGTTTTTT.